Below are 3 T cell receptor beta chains sequenced from a single sample in a study of T cells in Graves' hyperthyroidism and ophthalmopathy. Regions amplified from RNA transcripts were the TCR beta CDR3 regions. The HTBI primer set drove a first-round RT-PCR of the TCR CDR3. TCRdb re-analysed the multiplex PCR reads in MiXCR, keeping a single row per CDR3 protein. The sample contains about 420,000 distinct CDR3 sequences, roughly 14% of which appear only once. What was sequenced was blood. These receptors all stem from a woman between 18 and 29 years old with Graves' hyperthyroidism.

This clonotype was counted a few times. V and J are TRBV6-5 and TRBJ2-2; 8 bases are shared with TRBD2. The CDR3 is 14 amino acids. V dropped 0 bases and J dropped 8; count of bases not matched to a gene: 2. Germline values: CDR1 MNHEY, CDR2 SVGAGI. The CDR3 bases are TGTGCCAGCAGTTACTCTAGCGGGGCTGGGGAGCTGTTTTTT. Encoded protein: CASSYSSGAGELFF.

This clonotype was seen ten or more times. The chain is built from TRBV24-1 and TRBJ2-7; no reliable D call. Germline V gene lookup returns CDR1 KGHDR and CDR2 SFDVKD. This CDR3 contains 14 residues. V shed 0 bases and J shed 2 bases, with 7 bases lying between them. The CDR3 DNA reads as TGTGCCACCAGTGATTTGGCGAGTCCCTACGAGCAGTACTTC. Its protein product is CATSDLASPYEQYF.

This clonotype was seen at least ten times. The chain couples TRBV12-3 or TRBV12-4 to TRBJ2-2; 12 positions agree with TRBD1. Unmatched junction bases numbered 10, after V lost 3 bases and J lost 2 bases. The CDR3 consists of 19 residues. CDR3 sequence (DNA): TGTGCCAGCAGTTTTAGGGGGACAGGGGGCCCTATTAACACCGGGGAGCTGTTTTTT. It translates to CASSFRGTGGPINTGELFF.